The 6 T cell receptor beta chains below all came from one sample that was sequenced in a study of blood T cell repertoires in COVID-19. Clones were sequenced by immunoSEQ multiplex PCR, and TCRdb holds only the in-frame ones, with some missing. The repertoire has 170,000 or so clones, around 90% of them found once; the top ten carry approximately 0.6%. The sample was peripheral blood. These receptors were collected from a man between 60 and 75 years old with COVID-19, enrolled during active disease.

The V and J genes are TRBV28 and TRBJ1-4; D is uncertain. V lost 7 bases and J lost 8, with 8 bases in between. Germline V gene sequence: CDR1 MDHEN, CDR2 SYDVKM. This CDR3 has 11 residues. The CDR3 spells CASMAGEKLFF. The DNA for the CDR3 is TGTGCCAGCATGGCAGGCGAAAAACTGTTTTTT.

The chain combines TRBV7-2 with TRBJ1-1; 7 bases map to TRBD1. Trimming cost V 1 base and J 1 base; bases outside gene matches: 6. This CDR3 spans 16 amino acids. CDR1 is SGHTA and CDR2 is FQGNSA in the germline V gene. The CDR3 is CASSLVVGTANTEAFF. For the CDR3, the DNA is TGTGCCAGCAGCTTAGTGGTCGGGACAGCGAACACTGAAGCTTTCTTT.

The CDR3: CASSHNRPGQGDQPQHF. Written as DNA, the CDR3 is TGTGCCAGTAGCCACAACAGGCCGGGACAGGGGGATCAGCCCCAGCATTTT. The chain uses TRBV19 and TRBJ1-5, with 11 bases fitting TRBD1. V dropped 6 bases and J dropped 5; count of bases not matched to a gene: 12. The CDR3 spans 17 residues. Germline CDR1 and CDR2: LNHDA and SQIVND (reference sequence).

This clone is a singleton in its sample. V and J are TRBV7-2 and TRBJ2-1, with D maybe TRBD2 (7 bases). The ends were cut back, 2 bases at V and 6 bases at J, with 11 bases in the middle. CDR3 length: 14 amino acids. Germline V gives CDR1 SGHTA, CDR2 FQGNSA. The CDR3 protein is CASSLLGGGNEQFF. The CDR3 DNA reads TGTGCCAGCAGCTTACTGGGAGGGGGCAATGAGCAGTTCTTC.

The rearrangement joins TRBV7-3 to TRBJ1-1; D unresolved. Germline CDR1 reads SGHTA; CDR2 reads FQGTGA. The ends were cut back, 5 bases at V and 3 bases at J, with 16 bases in the middle. This CDR3 region has 15 residues. The DNA of the CDR3 is TGTGCCAGCAGCCTAGATACGATATCGCACACTGAAGCTTTCTTT. This gives the protein CASSLDTISHTEAFF.

J is TRBJ2-3 and V is TRBV5-1; 8 positions match TRBD2. Germline CDR1 SGHRS, CDR2 YFSETQ. The CDR3 has 16 residues. V lost 0 bases, J lost 2 bases, and 5 bases stayed unmatched. The CDR3 region has the DNA TGCGCCAGCAGCTTGGGGGTAGCGGGGAACACAGATACGCAGTATTTT. It is translated as CASSLGVAGNTDTQYF.